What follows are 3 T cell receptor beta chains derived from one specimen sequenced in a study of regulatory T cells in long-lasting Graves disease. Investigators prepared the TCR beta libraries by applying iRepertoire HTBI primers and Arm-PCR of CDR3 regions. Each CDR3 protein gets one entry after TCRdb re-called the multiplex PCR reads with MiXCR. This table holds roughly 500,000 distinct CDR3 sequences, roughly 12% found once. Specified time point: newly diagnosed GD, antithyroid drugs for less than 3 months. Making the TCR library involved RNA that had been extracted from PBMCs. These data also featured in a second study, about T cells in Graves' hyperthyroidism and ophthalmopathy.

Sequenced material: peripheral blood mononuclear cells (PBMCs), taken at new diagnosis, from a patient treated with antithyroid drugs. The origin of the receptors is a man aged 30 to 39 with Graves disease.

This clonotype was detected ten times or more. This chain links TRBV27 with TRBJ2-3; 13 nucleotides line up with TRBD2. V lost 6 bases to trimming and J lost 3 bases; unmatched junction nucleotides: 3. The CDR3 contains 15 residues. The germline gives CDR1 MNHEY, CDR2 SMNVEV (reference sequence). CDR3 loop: CASRLGLAGTDTQYF. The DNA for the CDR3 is TGTGCCAGCAGGCTGGGACTAGCGGGAACAGATACGCAGTATTTT.

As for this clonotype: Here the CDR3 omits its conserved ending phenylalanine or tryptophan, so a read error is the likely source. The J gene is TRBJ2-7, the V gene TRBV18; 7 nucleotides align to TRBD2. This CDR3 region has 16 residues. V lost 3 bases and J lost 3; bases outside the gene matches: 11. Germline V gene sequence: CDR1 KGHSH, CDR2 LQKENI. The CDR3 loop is CASSPREGTIVYEQYS. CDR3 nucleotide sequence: TGTGCCAGCTCACCGAGGGAGGGAACCATCGTCTACGAGCAGTACTCC.

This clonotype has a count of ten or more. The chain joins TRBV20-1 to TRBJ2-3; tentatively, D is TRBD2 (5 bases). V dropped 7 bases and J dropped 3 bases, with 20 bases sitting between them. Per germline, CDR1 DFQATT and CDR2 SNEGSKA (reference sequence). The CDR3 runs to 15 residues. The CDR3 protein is CSVTAWELGTDTQYF. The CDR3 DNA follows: TGCAGTGTAACGGCATGGGAGTTGGGTACAGATACGCAGTATTTT.